A single sample is the source of the 7 T cell receptor beta chains below, sequenced in a study of beta chain features in type 1 diabetes. General observations from the study: In every one of the four CD4+ subsets, TCRB CDR3s were moderately but significantly shorter in Type 1 diabetes patients.

TCRB transcripts that were expressed got sequenced, as all of the isolated RNA had been reverse transcribed. Libraries were prepared by immunoSEQ multiplex PCR; TCRdb keeps only in-frame clonotypes and omits some of them. The data show under 350,000 clones, roughly a quarter seen once. These TCRs' antigens remain unknown. The material sequenced was naive CD4+ T cells from blood. Source of these receptors: a woman under 40 with type 1 diabetes.

This clone occurred a few times. Here the CDR3 DNA reads TGTGCCAGCAGCCAAGAGCGCCCCACTAGCGCCCCCTACAATGAGCAGTTCTTC. Protein sequence: CASSQERPTSAPYNEQFF. This sequence joins TRBV4-2 and TRBJ2-1, with 7 bases identical to TRBD2. Germline CDR1 LGHNA, CDR2 YNFKEQ. Germline trimming cut 0 bases from V and 2 bases from J; bases unmatched to any gene: 10. The CDR3 is 18 residues long.

This clone was seen a handful of times. V gene TRBV11-2 combines with J gene TRBJ1-1, with TRBD1 identical over 10 bases. CDR1 and CDR2 (germline): SGHAT, FQNNGV. The CDR3 has 16 residues. V trimming: 1 base; J trimming: 3 bases; junction bases outside the gene matches: 5. This CDR3 reads CASSLVAGTGDTEAFF. In DNA form, the CDR3 reads TGTGCCAGCAGCTTAGTCGCGGGGACAGGGGACACTGAAGCTTTCTTT.

The chain joins TRBV30 to TRBJ1-1; D is uncertain. The CDR3 runs to 13 residues. Between the trimmed V and J ends, which lost 0 bases and 8 bases, there was a span of 13 bases. CDR1 is GTSNPN, CDR2 SVGIG, per germline (reference sequence). The CDR3 sequence is CAWSVDGWAEAFF. Written as DNA, the CDR3 is TGTGCCTGGAGTGTAGACGGATGGGCGGAAGCTTTCTTT.

This clone was detected a few times. The V gene is TRBV10-3, the J gene TRBJ2-3; D is unresolved. V was clipped by 10 bases and J by 4 bases, with 9 bases between them. The CDR3 runs to 11 residues. The V gene's germline CDR1 is ENHRY and CDR2 SYGVKD. DNA of the CDR3: TGTGCCACCAATACTCCAGATACGCAGTATTTT. Its translation: CATNTPDTQYF.

The chain couples TRBV29-1 to TRBJ1-2; the D gene is possibly TRBD1 (6 bases). The germline gives CDR1 SQVTM, CDR2 ANQGSEA. V lost 1 base and J 0 bases, leaving 18 bases between the germline ends. CDR3 size: 17 residues. CDR3: CSVEGLLHRATNYGYTF. CDR3 in DNA: TGCAGCGTTGAAGGGTTACTGCACAGGGCCACTAACTATGGCTACACCTTC.

The gene calls are TRBV29-1 and TRBJ1-2, with 7 bases that match TRBD1. The germline CDR1 and CDR2 sequences are SQVTM and ANQGSEA. Trimming took 5 bases from V and 4 from J; bases not matched to a gene: 4. There are 12 residues in the CDR3. For the CDR3, the DNA is TGCAGCGTTCAGACAGGGTCCTATGGCTACACCTTC. This sequence encodes CSVQTGSYGYTF.

This chain links TRBV27 with TRBJ2-1; TRBD1 might be the D (5 bases). With 2 bases removed from V and 2 bases from J, the gap between germline ends came to 13 bases. Per the germline V gene, CDR1 is MNHEY and CDR2 is SMNVEV (reference sequence). The CDR3 runs to 16 residues. For the CDR3, the DNA is TGTGCCAGCAGTTTAGTGGGCAGGGCCGCCTACAATGAGCAGTTCTTC. It yields the protein CASSLVGRAAYNEQFF.